Only a few counts were recorded for the clone carrying this T cell receptor beta chain. The antigen is undetermined. This table comes from immunoSEQ multiplex PCR, and its TCRdb copy is limited to in-frame clones, with some not included. In the table there are 25,000 to 30,000 clones, roughly 73% of which are singletons. The data are from a study of vaccination effects on CD4 cells after COVID-19. Study-level background: Participants received two doses of either the BNT162b2 or mRNA-1273 vaccine.

Regarding the study as a whole: Among infection- and vaccine-induced clones, marked clonal contraction occurred late after vaccination.

In the ViraFEST assay, antigen-specific CD4+ clonotypes were identified by expansion after peptide-pool stimulation. Culturing for about ten days preceded CD4+ T cell isolation. Vaccine recipients had no previous SARS-CoV-2 infection; their nucleocapsid antibodies were negative. Each culture well received some 1.9 million PBMC. These cells were then cultured in IMDM with approximately 9.8 IU/ml IL-2 and 10 ug/ml peptides. Half-medium exchanges with IL-2 medium took place on days 3 and 7. The CDR3 loop spans 17 amino acids. In germline, CDR1 is SGHRS, CDR2 YFSETQ. V lost 4 bases to trimming and J lost 9 bases, with 23 bases between them.

The chain carries TRBV5-1 and TRBJ1-6, with a tentative D call TRBD1 (6 bases). The sequence was collected from a human donor who received a COVID-19 vaccine. The sample here was CD4+ T cells from PBMCs cultured with HCoV-NL63 spike peptides, taken before COVID-19 vaccination. The CDR3 loop is CASSAGFPTGGGSPLHF. The CDR3, as DNA: TGCGCCAGCAGCGCGGGATTTCCGACGGGAGGGGGTTCACCCCTCCACTTT. Filled out from reference TRBV5-1 and TRBJ1-6, the complete variable domain reads KAGVTQTPRYLIKTRGQQVTLSCSPISGHRSVSWYQQTPGQGLQFLFEYFSETQRNKGNFPGRFSGRQFSNSRSEMNVSTLELGDSALYLCASSAGFPTGGGSPLHFGNGTRLTVT.